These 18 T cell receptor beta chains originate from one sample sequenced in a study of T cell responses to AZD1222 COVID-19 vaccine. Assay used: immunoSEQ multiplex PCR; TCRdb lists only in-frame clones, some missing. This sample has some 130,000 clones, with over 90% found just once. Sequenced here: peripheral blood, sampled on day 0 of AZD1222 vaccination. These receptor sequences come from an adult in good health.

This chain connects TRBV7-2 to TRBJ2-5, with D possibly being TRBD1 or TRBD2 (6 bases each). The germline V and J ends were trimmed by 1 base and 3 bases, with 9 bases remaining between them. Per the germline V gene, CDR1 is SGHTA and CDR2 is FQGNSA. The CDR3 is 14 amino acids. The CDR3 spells CASSLDRGEETQYF. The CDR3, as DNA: TGTGCCAGCAGCTTAGATAGGGGGGAAGAGACCCAGTACTTC. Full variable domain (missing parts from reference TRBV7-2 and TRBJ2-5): GAGVSQSPSNKVTEKGKDVELRCDPISGHTALYWYRQSLGQGLEFLIYFQGNSAPDKSGLPSDRFSAERTGGSVSTLTIQRTQQEDSAVYLCASSLDRGEETQYFGPGTRLLVL.

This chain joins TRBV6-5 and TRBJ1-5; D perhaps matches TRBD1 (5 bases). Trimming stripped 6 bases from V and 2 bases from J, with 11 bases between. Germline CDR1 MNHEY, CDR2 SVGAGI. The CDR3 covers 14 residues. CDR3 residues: CASSSGGGNQPQHF. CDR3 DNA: TGTGCCAGCAGCAGTGGGGGTGGCAATCAGCCCCAGCATTTT.

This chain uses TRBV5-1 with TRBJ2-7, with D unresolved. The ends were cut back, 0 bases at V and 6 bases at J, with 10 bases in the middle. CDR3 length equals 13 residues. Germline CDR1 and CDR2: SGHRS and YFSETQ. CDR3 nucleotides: TGCGCCAGCAGCTTGGCGTGGGCCCGCGAGCAGTACTTC. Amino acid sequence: CASSLAWAREQYF. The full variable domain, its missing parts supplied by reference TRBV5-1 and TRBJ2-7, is KAGVTQTPRYLIKTRGQQVTLSCSPISGHRSVSWYQQTPGQGLQFLFEYFSETQRNKGNFPGRFSGRQFSNSRSEMNVSTLELGDSALYLCASSLAWAREQYFGPGTRLTVT.

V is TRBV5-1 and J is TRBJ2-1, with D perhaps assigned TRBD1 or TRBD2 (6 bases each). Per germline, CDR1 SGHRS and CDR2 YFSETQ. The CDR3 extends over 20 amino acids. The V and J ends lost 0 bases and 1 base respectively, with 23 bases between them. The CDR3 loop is CASSLEGRRGTFRSYNEQFF. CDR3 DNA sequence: TGCGCCAGCAGCTTGGAGGGTAGGAGGGGGACCTTCCGGTCCTACAATGAGCAGTTCTTC.

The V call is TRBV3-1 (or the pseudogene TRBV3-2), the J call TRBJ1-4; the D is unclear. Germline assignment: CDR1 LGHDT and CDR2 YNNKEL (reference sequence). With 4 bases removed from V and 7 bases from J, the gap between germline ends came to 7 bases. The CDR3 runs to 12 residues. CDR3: CASSPQGEKLFF. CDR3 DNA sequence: TGTGCCAGCAGCCCCCAAGGTGAAAAACTGTTTTTT.

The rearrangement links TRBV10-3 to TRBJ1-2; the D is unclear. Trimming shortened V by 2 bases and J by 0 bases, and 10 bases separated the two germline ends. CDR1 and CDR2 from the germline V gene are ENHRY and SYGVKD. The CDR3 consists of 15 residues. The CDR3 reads CAISEPRGANYGYTF. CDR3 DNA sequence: TGTGCCATCAGTGAGCCCAGAGGAGCTAACTATGGCTACACCTTC.

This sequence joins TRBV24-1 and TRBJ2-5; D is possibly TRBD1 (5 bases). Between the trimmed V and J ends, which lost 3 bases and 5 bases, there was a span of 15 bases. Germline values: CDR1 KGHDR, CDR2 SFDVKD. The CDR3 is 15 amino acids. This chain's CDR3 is CATSDPGQGTETQYF. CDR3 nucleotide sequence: TGTGCCACCAGTGATCCCGGGCAGGGTACGGAGACCCAGTACTTC.

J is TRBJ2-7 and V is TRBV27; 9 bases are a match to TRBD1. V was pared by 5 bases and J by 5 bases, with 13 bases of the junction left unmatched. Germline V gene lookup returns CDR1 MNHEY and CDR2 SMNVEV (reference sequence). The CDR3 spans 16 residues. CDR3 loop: CASSPLAGTGSNEQYF. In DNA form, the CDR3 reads TGTGCCAGCAGTCCGTTGGCCGGGACAGGGAGCAACGAGCAGTACTTC.

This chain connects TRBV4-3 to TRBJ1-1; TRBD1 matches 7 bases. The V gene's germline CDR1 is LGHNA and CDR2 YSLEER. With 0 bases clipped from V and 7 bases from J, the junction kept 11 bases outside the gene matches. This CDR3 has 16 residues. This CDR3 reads CASSQDGSGGTIEAFF. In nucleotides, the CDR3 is TGCGCCAGCAGCCAAGATGGGTCAGGGGGGACGATTGAAGCTTTCTTT.

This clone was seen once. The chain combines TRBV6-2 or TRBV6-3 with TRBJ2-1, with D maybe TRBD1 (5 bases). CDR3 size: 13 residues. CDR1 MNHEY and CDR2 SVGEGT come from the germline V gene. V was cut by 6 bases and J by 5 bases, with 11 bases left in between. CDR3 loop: CASSRDRNNEQFF. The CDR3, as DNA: TGTGCCAGCAGCCGCGACAGAAACAATGAGCAGTTCTTC.

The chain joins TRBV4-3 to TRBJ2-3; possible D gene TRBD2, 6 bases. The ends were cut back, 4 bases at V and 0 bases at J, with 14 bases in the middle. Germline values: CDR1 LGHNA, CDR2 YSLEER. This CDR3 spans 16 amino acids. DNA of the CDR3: TGCGCCAGCAGCCCGGATAGCGGAGGGAGCACAGATACGCAGTATTTT. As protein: CASSPDSGGSTDTQYF.

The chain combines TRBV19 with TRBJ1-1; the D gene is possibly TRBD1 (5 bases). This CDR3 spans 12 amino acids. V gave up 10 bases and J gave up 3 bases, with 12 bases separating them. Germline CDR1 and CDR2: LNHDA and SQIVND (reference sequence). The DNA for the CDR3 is TGTGCCACGCGATGGGGACACACTGAAGCTTTCTTT. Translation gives CATRWGHTEAFF.

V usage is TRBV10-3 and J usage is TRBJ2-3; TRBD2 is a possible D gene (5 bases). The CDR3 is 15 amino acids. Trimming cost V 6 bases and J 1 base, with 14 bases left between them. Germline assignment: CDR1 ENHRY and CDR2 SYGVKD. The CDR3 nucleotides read TGTGCCATCAGCATTAGCGATTCGGGCACAGATACGCAGTATTTT. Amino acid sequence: CAISISDSGTDTQYF.

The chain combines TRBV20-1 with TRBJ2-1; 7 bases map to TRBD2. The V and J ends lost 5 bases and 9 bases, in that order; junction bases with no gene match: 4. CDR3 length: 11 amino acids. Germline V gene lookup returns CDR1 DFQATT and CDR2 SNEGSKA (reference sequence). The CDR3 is CSASLASEQFF. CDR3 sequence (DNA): TGCAGTGCTTCACTAGCGAGTGAGCAGTTCTTC.

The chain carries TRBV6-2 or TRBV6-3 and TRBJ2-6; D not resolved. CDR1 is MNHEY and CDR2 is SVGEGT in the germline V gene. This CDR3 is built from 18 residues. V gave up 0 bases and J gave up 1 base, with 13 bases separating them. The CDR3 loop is CASSYSPGTGSGANVLTF. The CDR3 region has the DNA TGTGCCAGCAGTTACTCGCCGGGCACGGGTTCTGGGGCCAACGTCCTGACTTTC.

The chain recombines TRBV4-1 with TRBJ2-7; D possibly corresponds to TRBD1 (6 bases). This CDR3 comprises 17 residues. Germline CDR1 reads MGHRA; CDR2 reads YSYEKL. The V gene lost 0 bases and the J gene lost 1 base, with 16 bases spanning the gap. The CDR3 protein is CASSQDWSGHRSYEQYF. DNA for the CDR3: TGCGCCAGCAGCCAAGATTGGTCGGGACACCGATCCTACGAGCAGTACTTC.

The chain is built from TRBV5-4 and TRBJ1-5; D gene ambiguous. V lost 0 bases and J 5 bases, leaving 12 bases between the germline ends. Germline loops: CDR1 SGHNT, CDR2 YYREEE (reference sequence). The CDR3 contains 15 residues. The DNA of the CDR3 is TGTGCCAGCAGCTTGGCTCCAGGAGGTGATCAGCCCCAGCATTTT. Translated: CASSLAPGGDQPQHF.

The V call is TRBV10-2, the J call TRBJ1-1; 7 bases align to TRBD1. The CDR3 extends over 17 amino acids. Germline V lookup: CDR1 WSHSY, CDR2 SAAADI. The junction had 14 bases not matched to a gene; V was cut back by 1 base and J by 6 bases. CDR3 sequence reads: CASSEYERQGIFAEAFF. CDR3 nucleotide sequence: TGCGCCAGCAGTGAGTATGAGCGACAGGGTATATTCGCTGAAGCTTTCTTT.